These 28 T cell receptor beta chains share one sample of origin, sequenced in a study of T cell repertoires in cytomegalovirus infection. TCRdb passed the reads through MiXCR, listing each CDR3 protein once. The sample shows about 260,000 distinct CDR3 sequences, roughly 15% of them seen only once. The sequenced sample consisted of PBMCs. The receptors were gathered from a human donor in good health (CMV status not recorded). Some clones in this sample may be carry-over from other donors' samples.

This clonotype appeared many times. The rearrangement uses TRBV6-1 and TRBJ1-1; D is uncertain. CDR3 size: 14 residues. V was pared by 1 base and J by 2 bases, with 8 bases between. CDR1 MNHNS and CDR2 SASEGT come from the germline V gene. CDR3 in amino acids: CASSEVGLNTEAFF. The CDR3 coding sequence is TGTGCCAGCAGTGAAGTGGGCCTCAACACTGAAGCTTTCTTT.

The CDR3 loop is CSVQGTGQKAFF. In DNA form, the CDR3 reads TGCAGCGTTCAAGGGACAGGCCAGAAGGCTTTCTTT. This rearrangement joins TRBV29-1 to TRBJ1-1, with 8 bases lining up with TRBD1. CDR3 length equals 12 residues. From germline, CDR1 is SQVTM and CDR2 ANQGSEA. The J segment lost 11 bases and the V segment lost 5 bases, leaving 10 bases of the junction unmatched.

This clonotype showed up many times. The chain has TRBV11-2 and TRBJ2-7, with 9 bases lining up with TRBD1. Germline-derived CDR1 and CDR2 are SGHAT and FQNNGV. V lost 7 bases to trimming and J lost 3 bases; unmatched junction nucleotides: 4. The CDR3 contains 13 residues. As DNA, the CDR3 is TGTGCCAGCACCGGGACAGGGATCTACGAGCAGTACTTC. This sequence encodes CASTGTGIYEQYF.

This clonotype was recorded many times. The chain joins TRBV5-1 to TRBJ1-1; D might be TRBD1 (6 bases). Germline V lookup: CDR1 SGHRS, CDR2 YFSETQ. This CDR3 has 17 residues. The germline V and J ends were trimmed by 4 bases and 1 base, with 20 bases remaining between them. CDR3: CASSAHRDTTPNTEAFF. As DNA, the CDR3 is TGCGCCAGCAGCGCGCACCGGGACACAACCCCGAACACTGAAGCTTTCTTT.

This clonotype was counted ten times or more. The chain employs TRBV19 and TRBJ2-7; D may be TRBD1 or TRBD2 (6 bases each). Trimming removed 1 base at V and 2 bases at J, with 9 bases between. Germline lookup yields CDR1 LNHDA and CDR2 SQIVND (reference sequence). This CDR3 is 14 amino acids long. The CDR3 DNA follows: TGTGCCAGTAGTATAGGGGGGGCGACCTACGAGCAGTACTTC. It specifies CASSIGGATYEQYF.

Ten or more counts support this clonotype. V usage is TRBV7-2 and J usage is TRBJ2-7; D remains unclear. Trimming removed 6 bases at V and 9 bases at J, with 18 bases between. Germline V gene sequence: CDR1 SGHTA, CDR2 FQGNSA. The CDR3 is 13 residues long. The CDR3 sequence: CASSLPTDHGQYF. The CDR3 DNA is TGTGCCAGCAGTTTGCCGACGGACCACGGGCAGTACTTC.

This clonotype has just a few counts. V gene TRBV2 combines with J gene TRBJ2-5; D gene uncertain. V gave up 6 bases and J gave up 2 bases, with 16 bases separating them. CDR3 length: 15 residues. Per germline, CDR1 SNHLY and CDR2 FYNNEI. The CDR3 coding sequence is TGTGCCAGCAGGGGCTTAAAACTACCACAAGAGACCCAGTACTTC. Amino acids: CASRGLKLPQETQYF.

This clonotype was counted ten times or more. The chain is built from TRBV7-2 and TRBJ1-1; a weak D match, TRBD1 (6 bases). Germline V gene data show CDR1 as SGHTA and CDR2 as FQGNSA. Trimming cost V 1 base and J 4 bases, with 13 bases left between them. The CDR3 is 15 amino acids. The CDR3 DNA reads as TGTGCCAGCAGCTTAGACAGGGAAGGGAGCACTGAAGCTTTCTTT. Amino acids: CASSLDREGSTEAFF. Together with reference TRBV7-2 and TRBJ1-1, the CDR3 gives the full variable domain: GAGVSQSPSNKVTEKGKDVELRCDPISGHTALYWYRQSLGQGLEFLIYFQGNSAPDKSGLPSDRFSAERTGGSVSTLTIQRTQQEDSAVYLCASSLDREGSTEAFFGQGTRLTVV.

This clonotype was seen only a few times. The gene calls are TRBV7-9 and TRBJ2-1; a weak D match, TRBD1 (5 bases). The CDR3 spans 12 residues. The V gene lost 5 bases and the J gene lost 9 bases, with 11 bases spanning the gap. Germline lookup yields CDR1 SEHNR and CDR2 FQNEAQ (reference sequence). The CDR3 bases are TGTGCCAGCAGCCACCAGGGTGTTGAGCAGTTCTTC. Amino acids: CASSHQGVEQFF.

In its sample, this clonotype was seen many times. The chain uses TRBV20-1 and TRBJ2-3; D is tentatively TRBD1 or TRBD2 (6 bases each). CDR3 length equals 15 residues. Trimming pared 6 bases from V and 2 bases from J, leaving 18 bases between. The germline V gene has CDR1 DFQATT and CDR2 SNEGSKA (reference sequence). In DNA form, the CDR3 reads TGCAGTGCCCTAGAGGGGGGAGGCTCCACAGATACGCAGTATTTT. Encoded protein: CSALEGGGSTDTQYF.

This clonotype was recorded at least ten times. The chain employs TRBV12-3 or TRBV12-4 and TRBJ1-1; D possibly corresponds to TRBD1 (5 bases). This CDR3 has 13 residues. The V and J ends lost 5 bases and 7 bases respectively, with 14 bases between them. The CDR3 sequence is CASSALGQLEAFF. The CDR3 DNA reads TGTGCCAGCAGTGCTCTAGGACAACTTGAAGCTTTCTTT.

This clonotype was observed a handful of times. This rearrangement joins TRBV4-2 to TRBJ2-7; 9 bases are a match to TRBD2. Germline values: CDR1 LGHNA, CDR2 YNFKEQ. The V gene end was trimmed by 0 bases and the J gene end by 2 bases; junction bases not matched to a gene: 14. The CDR3 covers 19 residues. The CDR3 protein is CASSQEEISGSSRTYEQYF. CDR3 in DNA: TGTGCCAGCAGCCAAGAGGAGATTAGCGGGAGCTCTCGCACCTACGAGCAGTACTTC.

The V and J genes are TRBV29-1 and TRBJ1-2; TRBD1 matches at 9 bases. The CDR3 consists of 16 residues. Losses at the gene ends were 4 bases for V and 3 bases for J; bases not matched to a gene: 12. Germline values: CDR1 SQVTM, CDR2 ANQGSEA. The CDR3 DNA follows: TGCAGCGTTGTCCCTCCCCCTGACAGGGGGGACTATGGCTACACCTTC. Encoded protein: CSVVPPPDRGDYGYTF.

This clonotype was counted at least ten times. This chain uses TRBV11-3 with TRBJ2-1; 12 nucleotides align to TRBD2. CDR1 and CDR2 (germline): SGHNT, YENEEA. The CDR3 is 17 residues long. V lost 1 base, J lost 6 bases, and 7 bases stayed unmatched. Written as DNA, the CDR3 is TGTGCCAGCAGCTTAGGGGAGCTAGCGGGAGGGCCCAATGAGCAGTTCTTC. Amino acids: CASSLGELAGGPNEQFF.

This clonotype occurred many times. V gene TRBV7-2 combines with J gene TRBJ1-2, with a tentative D call TRBD1 (5 bases). CDR1 is SGHTA, CDR2 FQGNSA, per germline. V gave up 6 bases and J gave up 8 bases, with 16 bases separating them. The CDR3 covers 13 residues. CDR3 residues: CASSPSGARGYTF. CDR3 DNA: TGTGCCAGCAGTCCTTCCGGGGCGCGGGGCTACACCTTC.

The sample holds many counts of this clonotype. The chain links TRBV7-6 to TRBJ2-7; D gene unclear. Germline V gene data show CDR1 as SGHVS and CDR2 as FNYEAQ. This CDR3 is built from 14 residues. V shed 2 bases and J shed 3 bases, with 11 bases lying between them. CDR3 loop: CASSLKEASYEQYF. The CDR3 nucleotides read TGTGCCAGCAGCTTAAAAGAGGCCAGCTACGAGCAGTACTTC.

This clonotype showed up just a few times. CDR3 protein: CASSLVLRNTEAFF. DNA of the CDR3: TGTGCCAGCAGCTTGGTCCTGAGGAACACTGAAGCTTTCTTT. This chain connects TRBV5-5 to TRBJ1-1; D is unresolved. This CDR3 is built from 14 residues. Germline loops: CDR1 SGHKS, CDR2 YYEKEE (reference sequence). Trimming took 0 bases from V and 1 from J, leaving 7 bases between them.

This clonotype was seen at least ten times. This rearrangement joins TRBV7-3 to TRBJ1-1, with D maybe TRBD1 (6 bases). The V end was cut by 8 bases, the J end by 1 base, with 14 bases between. Per the germline V gene, CDR1 is SGHTA and CDR2 is FQGTGA. The CDR3 runs 14 residues. CDR3 sequence: CASAEGVGNTEAFF. The CDR3 DNA is TGTGCCAGCGCCGAGGGGGTGGGGAACACTGAAGCTTTCTTT.

This clonotype was observed a few times. The rearrangement links TRBV9 to TRBJ2-1, with no clear D. The CDR3 is 15 amino acids. From germline, CDR1 is SGDLS and CDR2 YYNGEE. The V end lost 3 bases, the J end lost 5 bases, and 15 bases lay between the germline ends. The CDR3 loop reads CASSAHQNFDNEQFF. Here the CDR3 DNA reads TGTGCCAGCAGCGCCCACCAAAACTTCGACAATGAGCAGTTCTTC.

This clonotype was counted at least ten times. The chain combines TRBV6-2 or TRBV6-3 with TRBJ1-5; TRBD1 is a possible D gene (5 bases). Germline assignment: CDR1 MNHEY and CDR2 SVGEGT. Trimming stripped 6 bases from V and 4 bases from J, with 13 bases between. The CDR3 is 14 residues long. The CDR3, as DNA: TGTGCCAGCAGGCTCTACGGGGGAAATCAGCCCCAGCATTTT. Translating gives CASRLYGGNQPQHF.

This chain connects TRBV5-4 to TRBJ2-3; 7 nucleotides align to TRBD2. Unmatched junction bases numbered 19, after V lost 0 bases and J lost 9 bases. The V gene's germline CDR1 is SGHNT and CDR2 YYREEE (reference sequence). The CDR3 has 18 residues. CDR3 in DNA: TGTGCCAGCAGCTTGGGGGTGGGCGACTCGACAGCGGGGTCCACGCAGTATTTT. It encodes CASSLGVGDSTAGSTQYF.

V is TRBV7-3 and J is TRBJ2-7; 9 bases agree with TRBD1. The CDR3 runs 13 residues. The germline V gene has CDR1 SGHTA and CDR2 FQGTGA. With V trimmed by 5 bases and J by 6 bases, 5 bases remained unmatched. CDR3 amino acids: CASSLRQGGEQYF. The CDR3 bases are TGTGCCAGCAGCCTAAGACAGGGGGGCGAGCAGTACTTC.

CDR3 DNA: TGCAGTGCTAGTGGCAGCGGGACCGTCTACGAGCAGTACTTC. Protein: CSASGSGTVYEQYF. The rearrangement links TRBV20-1 to TRBJ2-7, with 7 bases matching TRBD2. The V gene's germline CDR1 is DFQATT and CDR2 SNEGSKA (reference sequence). V lost 3 bases and J lost 3; bases outside the gene matches: 8. CDR3 size: 14 residues.

The chain combines TRBV5-4 with TRBJ2-1; 10 bases match TRBD2. There are 16 residues in the CDR3. Germline V CDR1 and CDR2: SGHNT, YYREEE (reference sequence). V shed 4 bases and J 4 bases; nucleotides not matched to a gene: 8. CDR3 in amino acids: CASSGSGGARYNEQFF. For the CDR3, the DNA is TGTGCCAGCAGCGGAAGCGGGGGGGCGCGTTACAATGAGCAGTTCTTC. The full variable domain, completed using reference TRBV5-4 and TRBJ2-1, is ETGVTQSPTHLIKTRGQQVTLRCSSQSGHNTVSWYQQALGQGPQFIFQYYREEENGRGNFPPRFSGLQFPNYSSELNVNALELDDSALYLCASSGSGGARYNEQFFGPGTRLTVL.

This sequence joins TRBV20-1 and TRBJ2-1; 13 bases are shared with TRBD2. V shed 1 base, J shed 7 bases, and the junction held 7 bases outside the gene matches. Germline V gene lookup returns CDR1 DFQATT and CDR2 SNEGSKA (reference sequence). The CDR3 is made up of 16 amino acids. CDR3 sequence (DNA): TGCAGTGCTAGAGCCGGGACTAGCGGGATAGGAAATGAGCAGTTCTTC. Translation gives CSARAGTSGIGNEQFF.

This clonotype was found many times. The V and J genes are TRBV7-2 and TRBJ1-1; D gene ambiguous. Germline V CDR1 and CDR2: SGHTA, FQGNSA. V dropped 5 bases and J dropped 2 bases, with 9 bases sitting between them. The CDR3 is made up of 13 amino acids. CDR3 nucleotides: TGTGCCAGCAGCGGCAGACTAAACACTGAAGCTTTCTTT. The encoded protein is CASSGRLNTEAFF.

The sample holds many counts of this clonotype. V gene TRBV7-9 combines with J gene TRBJ2-2; D gene ambiguous. CDR1 is SEHNR, CDR2 FQNEAQ, per germline (reference sequence). The V end lost 5 bases, the J end lost 3 bases, and 16 bases lay between the germline ends. The CDR3 runs 16 residues. The CDR3 sequence: CASSPYRATDTGELFF. The DNA of the CDR3 is TGTGCCAGCAGCCCGTATCGAGCGACCGACACCGGGGAGCTGTTTTTT.

The gene calls are TRBV6-2 or TRBV6-3 and TRBJ1-2, with 8 positions matching TRBD1. CDR1 and CDR2 from the germline V gene are MNHEY and SVGEGT. The trim removed 4 bases at V and 2 bases at J, leaving 3 bases unmatched. The CDR3 covers 14 residues. The CDR3 sequence: CASSLYRGNYGYTF. Here the CDR3 DNA reads TGTGCCAGCAGTTTATACAGGGGGAACTATGGCTACACCTTC.